This TCR beta chain was recorded in a study of shared clonotypes between healthy human individuals. Study outcomes and limitations: Naive subsets tended to show greater estimated richness than memory subsets.

About this clone itself: Its specificity is not known.

V was clipped by 6 bases and J by 3 bases; unmatched bases: 4. Germline CDR1 reads LNHNV; CDR2 reads YYDKDF (reference sequence). The CDR3 is 15 amino acids. Positive CCR7 selection of CD45RO-negative cells yielded the naive CD8 cells, and terminally differentiated effector memory CD45RA+ cells were excluded. Sequencing was performed with immunoSEQ multiplex PCR; in TCRdb, only in-frame clones are kept and a portion is missing. The sample comprises about 2.2 million clones, 90% to 95% of which are singletons, and more than 1.5% rests with the top ten. This receptor was taken from a man between 18 and 29 years old in good health. Some clones in this sample may be carry-over from other donors' samples. This chain uses TRBV15 with TRBJ2-1; 11 bases align to TRBD2. The sequenced material came from naive CD8+ T cells from PBMCs. CDR3 bases: TGTGCCACCAGGACGGGACTAGCGGACTACAATGAGCAGTTCTTC. This translates into CATRTGLADYNEQFF.